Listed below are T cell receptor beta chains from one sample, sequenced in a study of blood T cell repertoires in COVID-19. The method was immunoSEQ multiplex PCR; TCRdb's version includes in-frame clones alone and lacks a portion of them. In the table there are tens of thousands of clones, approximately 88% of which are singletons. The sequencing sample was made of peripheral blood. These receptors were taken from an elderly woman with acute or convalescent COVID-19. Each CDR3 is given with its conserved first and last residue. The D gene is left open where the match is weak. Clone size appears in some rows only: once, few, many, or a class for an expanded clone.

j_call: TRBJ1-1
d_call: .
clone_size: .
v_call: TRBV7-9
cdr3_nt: TGTGCCAGCAGCTTAACTGCAAACACTGAAGCTTTCTTT
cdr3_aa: CASSLTANTEAFF

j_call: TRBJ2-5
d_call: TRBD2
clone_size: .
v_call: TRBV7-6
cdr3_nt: TGTGCCAGCAGCTCAGGACTAGCGGGGGGGCCTGGGAAGACCCAGTACTTC
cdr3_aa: CASSSGLAGGPGKTQYF

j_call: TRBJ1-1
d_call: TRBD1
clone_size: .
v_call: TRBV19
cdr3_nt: TGTGCCAGTACCCATTTCGACAGGGTTGGAGCTTTCTTT
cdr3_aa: CASTHFDRVGAFF

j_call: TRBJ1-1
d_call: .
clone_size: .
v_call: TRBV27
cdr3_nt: TGTGCCAGCAGTTTATTTCAAGGAGTAGCGAGCACTGAAGCTTTCTTT
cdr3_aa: CASSLFQGVASTEAFF

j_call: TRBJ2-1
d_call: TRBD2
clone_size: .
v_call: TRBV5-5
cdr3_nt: TGTGCCAGCAGCCCAACCCCCGGGACTAGCCCTAATGAGCAGTTCTTC
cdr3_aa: CASSPTPGTSPNEQFF

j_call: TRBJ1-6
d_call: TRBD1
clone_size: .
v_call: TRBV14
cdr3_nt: TGTGCCAGCAGCCAAGAAGTGGGACAGGGTAATTCACCCCTCCACTTT
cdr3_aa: CASSQEVGQGNSPLHF

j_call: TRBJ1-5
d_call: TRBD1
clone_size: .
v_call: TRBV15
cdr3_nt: TGTGCCACCAGCAGAGGCGGACAGGGAGGGAGCAATCAGCCCCAGCATTTT
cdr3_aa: CATSRGGQGGSNQPQHF

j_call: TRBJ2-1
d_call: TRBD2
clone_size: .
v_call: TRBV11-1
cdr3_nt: TGTGCCAGCAGCGCCGCTCGACTAGCGGTACGCAATGAGCAGTTCTTC
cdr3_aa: CASSAARLAVRNEQFF

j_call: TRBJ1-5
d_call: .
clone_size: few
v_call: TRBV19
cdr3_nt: TGTGCCAGTAGTATACAACTCAATCAGCCCCAGCATTTT
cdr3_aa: CASSIQLNQPQHF

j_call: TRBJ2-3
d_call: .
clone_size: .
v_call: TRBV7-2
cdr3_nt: TGTGCCAGCAGCTCGGTGGGCCCAGATACGCAGTATTTT
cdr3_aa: CASSSVGPDTQYF

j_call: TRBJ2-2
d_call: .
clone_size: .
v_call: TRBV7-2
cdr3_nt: TGTGCCAGCAGCTTAGCGGGCCAGGACACCGGGGAGCTGTTTTTT
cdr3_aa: CASSLAGQDTGELFF

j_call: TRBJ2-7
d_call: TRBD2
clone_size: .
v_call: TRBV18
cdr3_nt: TGTGCCAGCTCACCCTCGCGGGGGGGCCTTGAGCAGTACTTC
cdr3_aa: CASSPSRGGLEQYF

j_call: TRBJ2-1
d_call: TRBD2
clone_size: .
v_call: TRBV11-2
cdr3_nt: TGTGCCAGCGCCGGGACTACCCCGTGGGAGCAGTTCTTC
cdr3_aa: CASAGTTPWEQFF

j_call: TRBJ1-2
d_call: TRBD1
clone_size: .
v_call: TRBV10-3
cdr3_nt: TGTGCCATCAGTGGAGGCCAAGGGACAGGGGGAACTAACTATGGCTACACCTTC
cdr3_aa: CAISGGQGTGGTNYGYTF

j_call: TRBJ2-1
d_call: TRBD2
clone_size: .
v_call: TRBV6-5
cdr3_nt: TGTGCCAGCAGGCTAAGACTAGCTGGTGAGCAGTTCTTC
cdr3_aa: CASRLRLAGEQFF

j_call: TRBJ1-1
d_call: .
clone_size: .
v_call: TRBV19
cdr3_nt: TGTGCCAGTAGTATAGATACATCGAACACTGAAGCTTTCTTT
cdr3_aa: CASSIDTSNTEAFF

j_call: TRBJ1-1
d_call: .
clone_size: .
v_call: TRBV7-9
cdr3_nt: TGTGCCAGCAGTCCAGAGAACACTGAAGCTTTCTTT
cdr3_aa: CASSPENTEAFF

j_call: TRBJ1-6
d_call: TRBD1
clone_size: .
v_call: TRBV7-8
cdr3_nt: TGTGCCAGCAGCCCCACAGGGGGCTGGGAGTATAATTCACCCCTCCACTTT
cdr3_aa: CASSPTGGWEYNSPLHF